This T cell receptor beta chain comes out of a study of identical twins. This clonotype was seen more than once but under ten times. Each CDR3 protein gets one entry after TCRdb re-called the 5' RACE reads with MiXCR. The sample carries some 270,000 distinct CDR3 sequences, about 9% recorded once. This CDR3 spans 14 amino acids. From germline, CDR1 is GTSNPN and CDR2 SVGIG (reference sequence). V lost 3 bases to trimming and J lost 0 bases, with 8 bases between them. The same sample was also studied in work on yellow fever vaccine responses in identical twins.

Sequenced sample: CD8+ T cells sorted from blood. This chain joins TRBV30 and TRBJ2-2; weak D call: TRBD1 (5 bases). This sequence was found in a woman aged 18-29 years in good health. For the CDR3, the DNA is TGTGCCTGGAGGGGGCTCTCGAACACCGGGGAGCTGTTTTTT. This encodes CAWRGLSNTGELFF.